Listed here are 4 T cell receptor beta chains from one sample, sequenced in a study of blood T cell repertoires in COVID-19. Method: immunoSEQ multiplex PCR; TCRdb's copy keeps in-frame clones and lacks some. The sample includes over 200,000 clones, roughly four fifths seen only once; the top ten take about a tenth. Sequencing was done on a sample of PBMCs or T cells enriched from blood (not recorded which). The source is a man in his forties or fifties who had recovered from COVID-19.

V gene TRBV7-9 combines with J gene TRBJ1-3; D remains unclear. Germline V gives CDR1 SEHNR, CDR2 FQNEAQ (reference sequence). This CDR3 region has 14 residues. V gave up 5 bases and J gave up 0 bases, with 8 bases separating them. CDR3 region: CASSRRGSGNTIYF. For the CDR3, the DNA is TGTGCCAGCAGCCGGCGGGGCTCTGGAAACACCATATATTTT.

This chain joins TRBV29-1 and TRBJ1-2, with TRBD1 as a possible D gene (5 bases). This CDR3 is 14 amino acids long. The V gene's germline CDR1 is SQVTM and CDR2 ANQGSEA. Between the trimmed V and J ends, which lost 5 bases and 4 bases, there was a span of 17 bases. In nucleotides, the CDR3 is TGCAGCGTTCCAAGGGGAGGCGGCAGCTATGGCTACACCTTC. Its protein is CSVPRGGGSYGYTF. Complete variable domain (other parts from reference TRBV29-1 and TRBJ1-2): SAVISQKPSRDICQRGTSLTIQCQVDSQVTMMFWYRQQPGQSLTLIATANQGSEATYESGFVIDKFPISRPNLTFSTLTVSNMSPEDSSIYLCSVPRGGGSYGYTFGSGTRLTVV.

This clone was counted many times. The chain couples TRBV7-2 to TRBJ1-5; D remains unclear. Trimming took off 2 bases at V and 7 bases at J, with 15 bases between the two ends. CDR1 and CDR2 from the germline V gene are SGHTA and FQGNSA. The CDR3 extends over 15 amino acids. CDR3 bases: TGTGCCAGCAGCTTAAAACACCTAGGAGGGCAGCCCCAGCATTTT. It yields the protein CASSLKHLGGQPQHF.

Concerning this clone: Other DNA sequences in this sample translate to the same CDR3. The rearrangement uses TRBV5-1 and TRBJ1-5, with D possibly TRBD1 on 6 matching bases. The CDR3 loop spans 14 amino acids. The V end lost 0 bases, the J end lost 2 bases, and 6 bases lay between the germline ends. Germline V gives CDR1 SGHRS, CDR2 YFSETQ. The CDR3 is CASSLEGGNQPQHF. CDR3 in DNA: TGCGCCAGCAGCTTGGAGGGGGGCAATCAGCCCCAGCATTTT.